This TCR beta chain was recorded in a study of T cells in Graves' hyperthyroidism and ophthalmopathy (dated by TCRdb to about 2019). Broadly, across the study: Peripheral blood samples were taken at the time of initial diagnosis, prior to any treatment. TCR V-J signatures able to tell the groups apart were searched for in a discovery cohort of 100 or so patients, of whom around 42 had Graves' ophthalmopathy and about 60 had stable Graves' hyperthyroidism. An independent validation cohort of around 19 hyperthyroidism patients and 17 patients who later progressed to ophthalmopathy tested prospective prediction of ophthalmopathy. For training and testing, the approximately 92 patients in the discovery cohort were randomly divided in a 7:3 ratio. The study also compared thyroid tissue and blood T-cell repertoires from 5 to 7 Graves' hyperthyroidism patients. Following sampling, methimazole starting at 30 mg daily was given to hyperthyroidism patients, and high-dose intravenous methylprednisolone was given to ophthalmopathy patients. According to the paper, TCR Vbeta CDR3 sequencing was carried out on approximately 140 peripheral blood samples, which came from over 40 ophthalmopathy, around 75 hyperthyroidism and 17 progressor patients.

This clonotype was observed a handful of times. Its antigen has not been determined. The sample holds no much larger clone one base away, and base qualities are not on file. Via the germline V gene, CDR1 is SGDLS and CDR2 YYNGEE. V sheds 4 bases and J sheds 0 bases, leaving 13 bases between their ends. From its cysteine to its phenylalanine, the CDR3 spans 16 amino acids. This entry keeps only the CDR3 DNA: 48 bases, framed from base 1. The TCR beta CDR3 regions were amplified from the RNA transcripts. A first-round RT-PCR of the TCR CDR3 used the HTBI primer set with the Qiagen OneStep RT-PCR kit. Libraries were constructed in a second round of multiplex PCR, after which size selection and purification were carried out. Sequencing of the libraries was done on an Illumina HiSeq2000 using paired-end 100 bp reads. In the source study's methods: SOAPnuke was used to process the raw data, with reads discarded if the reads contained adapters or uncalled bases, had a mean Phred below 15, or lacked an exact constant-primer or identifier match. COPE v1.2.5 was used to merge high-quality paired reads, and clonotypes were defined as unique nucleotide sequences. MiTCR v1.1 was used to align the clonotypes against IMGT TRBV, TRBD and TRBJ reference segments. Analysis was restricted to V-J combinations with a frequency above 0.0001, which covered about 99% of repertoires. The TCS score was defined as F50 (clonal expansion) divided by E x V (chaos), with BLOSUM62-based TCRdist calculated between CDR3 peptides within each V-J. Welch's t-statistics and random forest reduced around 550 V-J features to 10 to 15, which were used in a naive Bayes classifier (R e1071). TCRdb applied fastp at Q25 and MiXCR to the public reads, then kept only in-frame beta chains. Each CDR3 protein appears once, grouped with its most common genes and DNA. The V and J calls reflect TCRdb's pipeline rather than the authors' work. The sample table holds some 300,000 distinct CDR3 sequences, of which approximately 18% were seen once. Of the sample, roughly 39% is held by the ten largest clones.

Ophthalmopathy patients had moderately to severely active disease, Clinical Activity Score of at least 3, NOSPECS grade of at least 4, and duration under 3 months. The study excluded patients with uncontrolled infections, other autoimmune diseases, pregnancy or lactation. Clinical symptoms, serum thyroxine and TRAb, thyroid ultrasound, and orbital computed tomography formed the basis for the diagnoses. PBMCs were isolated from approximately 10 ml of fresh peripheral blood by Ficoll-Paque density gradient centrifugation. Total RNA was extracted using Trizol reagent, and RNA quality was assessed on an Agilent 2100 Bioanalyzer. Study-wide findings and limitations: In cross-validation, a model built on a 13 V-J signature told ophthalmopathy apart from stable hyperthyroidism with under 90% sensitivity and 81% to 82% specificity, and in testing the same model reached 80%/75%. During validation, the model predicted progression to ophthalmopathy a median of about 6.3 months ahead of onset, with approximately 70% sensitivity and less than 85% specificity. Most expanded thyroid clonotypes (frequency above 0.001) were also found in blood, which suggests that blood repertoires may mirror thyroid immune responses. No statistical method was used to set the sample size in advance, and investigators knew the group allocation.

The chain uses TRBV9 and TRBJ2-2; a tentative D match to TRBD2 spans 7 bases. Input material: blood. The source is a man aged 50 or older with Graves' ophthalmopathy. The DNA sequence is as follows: TGTGCCAGCAGCCGCGGGGGCGTTGCGAACACCGGGGAGCTGTTTTTT. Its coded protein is CASSRGGVANTGELFF.